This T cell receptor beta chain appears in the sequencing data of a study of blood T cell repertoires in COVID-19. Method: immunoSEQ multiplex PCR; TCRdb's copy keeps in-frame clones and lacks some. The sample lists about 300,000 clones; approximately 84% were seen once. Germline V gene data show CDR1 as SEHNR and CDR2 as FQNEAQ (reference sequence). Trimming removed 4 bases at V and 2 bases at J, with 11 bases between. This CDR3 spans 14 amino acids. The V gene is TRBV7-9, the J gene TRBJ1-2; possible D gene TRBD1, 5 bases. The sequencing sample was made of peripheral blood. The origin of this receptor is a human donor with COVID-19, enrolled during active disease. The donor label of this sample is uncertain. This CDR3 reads CASSSRAGNYGYTF. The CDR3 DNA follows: TGTGCCAGCAGCTCCAGGGCCGGAAACTATGGCTACACCTTC.